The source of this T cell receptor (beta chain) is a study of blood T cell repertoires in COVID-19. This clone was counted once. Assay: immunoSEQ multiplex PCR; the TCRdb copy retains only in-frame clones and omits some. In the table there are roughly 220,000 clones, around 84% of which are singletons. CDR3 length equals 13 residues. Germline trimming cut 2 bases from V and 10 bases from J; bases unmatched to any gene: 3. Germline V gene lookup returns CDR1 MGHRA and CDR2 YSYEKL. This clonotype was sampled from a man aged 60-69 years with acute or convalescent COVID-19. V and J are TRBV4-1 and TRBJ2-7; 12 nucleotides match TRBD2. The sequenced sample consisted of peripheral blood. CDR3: CASSQLAGGPQYF. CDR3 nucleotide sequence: TGCGCCAGCAGCCAACTAGCGGGGGGGCCCCAGTACTTC.